The 10 T cell receptor beta chains given below trace back to one sample, sequenced in a study of T-cell memory formation after mild COVID-19. TCRdb re-derived calls from the 5' RACE reads in MiXCR, one entry per CDR3 protein. The data hold fewer than 700,000 distinct CDR3 sequences, with less than 25% observed a single time. Material: PBMCs or a T cell subset sorted from them (not recorded which). These receptors were collected from an adult woman who had mild COVID-19 (a few samples of this study predate the infection). Cell type and time point are not known.

V is TRBV18 and J is TRBJ1-5; 8 nucleotides align to TRBD1. CDR3 size: 14 residues. Germline V gives CDR1 KGHSH, CDR2 LQKENI. The J segment lost 4 bases and the V segment lost 5 bases, leaving 4 bases of the junction unmatched. The CDR3 nucleotides read TGTGCCAGCTCATTCAGGGGGCGGAATCAGCCCCAGCATTTT. Protein sequence: CASSFRGRNQPQHF.

This clonotype was observed a few times. This chain uses TRBV20-1 with TRBJ2-3; TRBD2 aligns across 8 bases. Germline CDR1 and CDR2: DFQATT and SNEGSKA (reference sequence). This CDR3 is 16 amino acids long. With V trimmed by 3 bases and J by 0 bases, 8 bases remained unmatched. The CDR3 reads CSASHRGGISTDTQYF. CDR3 coding DNA: TGCAGTGCTAGTCATCGCGGGGGGATAAGCACAGATACGCAGTATTTT.

This clonotype was observed a few times. V gene TRBV25-1 combines with J gene TRBJ2-7; no reliable D call. Germline V lookup: CDR1 MGHDK, CDR2 SYGVNS. Trimming removed 3 bases at V and 4 bases at J, with 7 bases between. This CDR3 comprises 12 residues. The CDR3 loop is CASSDPLYEQYF. CDR3 sequence (DNA): TGTGCCAGCAGTGACCCTCTATACGAGCAGTACTTC.

The chain couples TRBV3-1 to TRBJ2-7, with TRBD1 matching over 8 bases. The CDR3 runs 16 residues. The V gene's germline CDR1 is LGHDT and CDR2 YNNKEL (reference sequence). J gave up 0 bases and V 4 bases, and 8 bases lay outside the gene matches. The CDR3 sequence: CASSPAGGRSSYEQYF. CDR3 DNA sequence: TGTGCCAGCAGCCCCGCAGGGGGCCGAAGCTCCTACGAGCAGTACTTC.

V and J are TRBV27 and TRBJ2-2; no clear D. Germline assignment: CDR1 MNHEY and CDR2 SMNVEV (reference sequence). V lost 3 bases and J 0 bases, leaving 8 bases between the germline ends. CDR3 size: 15 residues. The CDR3 bases are TGTGCCAGCAGTTTCCAGGTCCCGAACACCGGGGAGCTGTTTTTT. Translation gives CASSFQVPNTGELFF.

This clonotype has only a few counts. The chain is built from TRBV29-1 and TRBJ2-7; 8 bases agree with TRBD2. The germline gives CDR1 SQVTM, CDR2 ANQGSEA. This CDR3 comprises 13 residues. V dropped 6 bases and J dropped 3; count of bases not matched to a gene: 7. The CDR3 protein is CSVSTSANYEQYF. In DNA, the CDR3 is TGCAGCGTATCGACTAGCGCAAACTACGAGCAGTACTTC.

This chain links TRBV2 with TRBJ2-2; 8 bases are shared with TRBD1. V lost 6 bases and J lost 0; bases outside the gene matches: 3. The CDR3 loop spans 15 amino acids. The germline V gene encodes CDR1 SNHLY and CDR2 FYNNEI. The CDR3 protein is CASRTGETNTGELFF. CDR3 coding DNA: TGTGCCAGCAGGACAGGGGAAACGAACACCGGGGAGCTGTTTTTT.

This clonotype was seen more than once but under ten times. V is TRBV18 and J is TRBJ2-1; no firm D call. V was pared by 0 bases and J by 9 bases, with 6 bases between. Germline V gives CDR1 KGHSH, CDR2 LQKENI. CDR3 length: 12 residues. CDR3 DNA: TGTGCCAGCTCACCACCAAGTTCTGAGCAGTTCTTC. Protein product: CASSPPSSEQFF.

The chain links TRBV6-6 to TRBJ2-4; TRBD1 agrees at 10 bases. J lost 8 bases, V lost 1 base, and 5 bases had no gene match. The CDR3 has 15 amino acids. The V gene's germline CDR1 is MNHNY and CDR2 SVGAGI (reference sequence). CDR3 DNA sequence: TGTGCCAGCAGTTACTTTGGACAGGGGGGAGACATTCAGTACTTC. It encodes CASSYFGQGGDIQYF.

The chain combines TRBV11-2 with TRBJ2-7, with TRBD1 as a possible D gene (5 bases). The V end lost 1 base, the J end lost 3 bases, and 10 bases lay between the germline ends. The germline gives CDR1 SGHAT, CDR2 FQNNGV. CDR3 size: 14 residues. Here the CDR3 reads CASSLGRVDYEQYF. CDR3 in DNA: TGTGCCAGCAGCTTAGGCAGGGTGGACTACGAGCAGTACTTC. The variable domain in full, with the rest retrieved from reference TRBV11-2 and TRBJ2-7, is EAGVAQSPRYKIIEKRQSVAFWCNPISGHATLYWYQQILGQGPKLLIQFQNNGVVDDSQLPKDRFSAERLKGVDSTLKIQPAKLEDSAVYLCASSLGRVDYEQYFGPGTRLTVT.